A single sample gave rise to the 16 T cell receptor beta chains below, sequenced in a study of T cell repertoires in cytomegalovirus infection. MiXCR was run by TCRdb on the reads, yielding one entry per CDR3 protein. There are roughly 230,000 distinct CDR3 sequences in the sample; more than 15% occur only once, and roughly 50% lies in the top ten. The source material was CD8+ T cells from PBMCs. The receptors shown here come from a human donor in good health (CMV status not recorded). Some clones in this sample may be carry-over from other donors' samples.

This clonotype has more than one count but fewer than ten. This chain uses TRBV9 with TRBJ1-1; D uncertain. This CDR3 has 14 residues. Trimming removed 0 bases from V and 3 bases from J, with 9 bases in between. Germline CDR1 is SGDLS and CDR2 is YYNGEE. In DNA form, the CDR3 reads TGTGCCAGCAGCGTAGGGGTCGGCGACACTGAAGCTTTCTTT. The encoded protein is CASSVGVGDTEAFF.

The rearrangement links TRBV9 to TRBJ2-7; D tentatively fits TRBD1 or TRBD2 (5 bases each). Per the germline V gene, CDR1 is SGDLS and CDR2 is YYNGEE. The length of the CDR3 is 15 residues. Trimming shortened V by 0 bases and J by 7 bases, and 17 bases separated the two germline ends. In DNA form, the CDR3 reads TGTGCCAGCAGCGTAGCCGGGGCAGGGCCGGAAGAGCAGTACTTC. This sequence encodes CASSVAGAGPEEQYF.

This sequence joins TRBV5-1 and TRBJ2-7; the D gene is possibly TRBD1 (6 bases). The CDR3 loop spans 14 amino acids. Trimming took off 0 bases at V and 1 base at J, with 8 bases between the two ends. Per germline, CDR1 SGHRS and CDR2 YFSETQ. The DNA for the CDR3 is TGCGCCAGCAGCTTGGCGGACAGTTCCTACGAGCAGTACTTC. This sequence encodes CASSLADSSYEQYF.

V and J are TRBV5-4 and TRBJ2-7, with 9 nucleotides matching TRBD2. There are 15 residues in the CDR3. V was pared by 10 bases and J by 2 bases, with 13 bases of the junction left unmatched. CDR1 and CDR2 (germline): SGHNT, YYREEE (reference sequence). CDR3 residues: CASHEGLAGTYEQYF. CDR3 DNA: TGTGCCTCTCATGAGGGTCTAGCGGGGACCTACGAGCAGTACTTC.

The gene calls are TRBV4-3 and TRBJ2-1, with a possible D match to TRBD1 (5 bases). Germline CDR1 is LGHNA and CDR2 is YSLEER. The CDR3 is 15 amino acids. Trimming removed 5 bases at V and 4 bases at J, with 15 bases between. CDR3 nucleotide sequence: TGCGCCAGCAGCTTAGGGGCAGGGCTATACAATGAGCAGTTCTTC. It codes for CASSLGAGLYNEQFF.

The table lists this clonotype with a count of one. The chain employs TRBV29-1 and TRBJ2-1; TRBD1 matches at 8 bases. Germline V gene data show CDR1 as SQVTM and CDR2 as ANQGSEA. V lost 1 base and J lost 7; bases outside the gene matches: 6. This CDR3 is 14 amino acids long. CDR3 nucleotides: TGCAGCGTTGAAGGGGCGGACAGGGTAAATGAGCAGTTCTTC. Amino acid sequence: CSVEGADRVNEQFF.

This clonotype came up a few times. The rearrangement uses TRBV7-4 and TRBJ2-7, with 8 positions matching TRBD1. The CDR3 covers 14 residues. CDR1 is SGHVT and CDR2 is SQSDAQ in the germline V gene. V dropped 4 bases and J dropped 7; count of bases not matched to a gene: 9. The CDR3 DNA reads TGTGCCAGCAGCTGGGATCAGGGGGCGAGAGAGCAGTACTTC. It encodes CASSWDQGAREQYF.

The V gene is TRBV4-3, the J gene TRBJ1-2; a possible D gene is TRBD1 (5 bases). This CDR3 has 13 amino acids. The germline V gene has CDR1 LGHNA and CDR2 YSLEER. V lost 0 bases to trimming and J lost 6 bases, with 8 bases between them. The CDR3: CASSQDGTDGYTF. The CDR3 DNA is TGCGCCAGCAGCCAAGATGGGACGGATGGCTACACCTTC.

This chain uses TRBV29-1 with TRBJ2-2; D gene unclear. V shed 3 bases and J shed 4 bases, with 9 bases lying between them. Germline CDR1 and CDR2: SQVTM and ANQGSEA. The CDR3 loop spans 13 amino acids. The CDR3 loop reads CSVDALSTGELFF. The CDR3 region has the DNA TGCAGCGTTGACGCCCTGAGCACCGGGGAGCTGTTTTTT.

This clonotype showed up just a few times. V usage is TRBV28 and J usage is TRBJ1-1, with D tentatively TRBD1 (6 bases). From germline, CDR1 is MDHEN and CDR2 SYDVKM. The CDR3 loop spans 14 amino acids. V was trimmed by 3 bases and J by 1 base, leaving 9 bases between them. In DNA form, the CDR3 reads TGTGCCAGCAGTTTTGGACAGACGAACACTGAAGCTTTCTTT. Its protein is CASSFGQTNTEAFF.

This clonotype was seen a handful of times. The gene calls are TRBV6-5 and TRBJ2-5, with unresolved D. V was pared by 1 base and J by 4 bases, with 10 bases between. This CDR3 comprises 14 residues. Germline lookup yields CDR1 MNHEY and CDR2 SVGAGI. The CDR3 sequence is CASSYFGTPETQYF. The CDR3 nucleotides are TGTGCCAGCAGTTACTTCGGCACCCCAGAGACCCAGTACTTC.

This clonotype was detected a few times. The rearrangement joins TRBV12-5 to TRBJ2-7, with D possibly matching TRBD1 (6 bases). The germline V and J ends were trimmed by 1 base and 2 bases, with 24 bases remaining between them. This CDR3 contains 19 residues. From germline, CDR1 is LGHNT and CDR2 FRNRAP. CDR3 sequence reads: CASGLELNEWGQETYEQYF. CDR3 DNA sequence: TGTGCTAGTGGTTTGGAGCTGAATGAATGGGGGCAAGAGACCTACGAGCAGTACTTC. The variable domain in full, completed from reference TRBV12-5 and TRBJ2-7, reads DARVTQTPRHKVTEMGQEVTMRCQPILGHNTVFWYRQTMMQGLELLAYFRNRAPLDDSGMPKDRFSAEMPDATLATLKIQPSEPRDSAVYFCASGLELNEWGQETYEQYFGPGTRLTVT.

The DNA for the CDR3 is TGTGCCAGCTCACGTGGAAACAGCCTCAACGGGGAGCTGTTTTTT. This gives the protein CASSRGNSLNGELFF. The chain combines TRBV18 with TRBJ2-2; no firm D call. The CDR3 has 15 amino acids. Trimming removed 4 bases at V and 7 bases at J, with 16 bases between. The germline gives CDR1 KGHSH, CDR2 LQKENI.

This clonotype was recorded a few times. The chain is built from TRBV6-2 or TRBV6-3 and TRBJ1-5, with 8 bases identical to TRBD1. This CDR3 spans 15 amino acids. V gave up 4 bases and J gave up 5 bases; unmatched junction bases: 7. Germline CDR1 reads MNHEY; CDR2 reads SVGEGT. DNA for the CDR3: TGTGCCAGCAGTTCCTTACAGGGGGAACATCAGCCCCAGCATTTT. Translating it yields CASSSLQGEHQPQHF.

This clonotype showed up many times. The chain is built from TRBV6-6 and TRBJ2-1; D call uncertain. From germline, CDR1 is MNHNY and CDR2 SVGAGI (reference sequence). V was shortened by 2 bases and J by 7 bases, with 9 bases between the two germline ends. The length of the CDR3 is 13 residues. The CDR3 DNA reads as TGTGCCAGCAGTTACGTGGGGTCGAATGAGCAGTTCTTC. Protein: CASSYVGSNEQFF.

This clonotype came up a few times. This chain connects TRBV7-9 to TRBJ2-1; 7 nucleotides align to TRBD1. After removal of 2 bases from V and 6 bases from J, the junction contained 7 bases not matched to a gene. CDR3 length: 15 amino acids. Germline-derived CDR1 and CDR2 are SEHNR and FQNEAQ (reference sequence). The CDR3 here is CASSLSEAGGNEQFF. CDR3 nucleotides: TGTGCCAGCAGCTTAAGTGAGGCAGGGGGCAATGAGCAGTTCTTC.